The 26 T cell receptor beta chains below come from one sample, sequenced in a study of blood T cell repertoires in COVID-19. This table comes from immunoSEQ multiplex PCR, and its TCRdb copy is limited to in-frame clones, with some not included. This table holds some 240,000 clones, 75% to 90% found once. Sequences were obtained from PBMCs or T cells enriched from blood (not recorded which). The receptors originated from a woman aged 40-49 years who had been exposed to COVID-19.

In regard to this clone: Other nucleotide sequences from this sample produce the same CDR3. The V gene is TRBV19, the J gene TRBJ2-6; TRBD1 matches at 7 bases. With V trimmed by 5 bases and J by 0 bases, 4 bases remained unmatched. Germline values: CDR1 LNHDA, CDR2 SQIVND (reference sequence). This CDR3 is 16 amino acids long. The CDR3 DNA reads as TGTGCCAGTAGTTCGGGACAGAGCTCTGGGGCCAACGTCCTGACTTTC. It specifies CASSSGQSSGANVLTF.

This clone has a single count. The chain has TRBV3-1 (or the pseudogene TRBV3-2) and TRBJ2-3; D is possibly TRBD2 (5 bases). Germline V gene lookup returns CDR1 LGHDT and CDR2 YNNKEL (reference sequence). The V end was cut by 6 bases, the J end by 5 bases, with 24 bases between. The CDR3 has 17 residues. The CDR3 nucleotides read TGTGCCAGCAGGGGGATCCCTGCCGATCGCCGGGAAGATACGCAGTATTTT. Its translation is CASRGIPADRREDTQYF.

The chain uses TRBV6-1 and TRBJ1-5; weak D call: TRBD1 (6 bases). With 4 bases removed from V and 0 bases from J, the gap between germline ends came to 16 bases. CDR3 length equals 17 residues. From germline, CDR1 is MNHNS and CDR2 SASEGT. The CDR3 DNA sequence: TGTGCCAGCAGTGCCCTTGACAGGCGTTATAGCAATCAGCCCCAGCATTTT. It codes for CASSALDRRYSNQPQHF.

The J gene is TRBJ2-7, the V gene TRBV30, with 7 bases aligning to TRBD1. Germline V gene lookup returns CDR1 GTSNPN and CDR2 SVGIG (reference sequence). Germline trimming cut 4 bases from V and 3 bases from J; bases unmatched to any gene: 3. The CDR3 is made up of 12 amino acids. The CDR3 loop reads CAWMGQLYEQYF. CDR3 DNA sequence: TGTGCCTGGATGGGACAGCTCTACGAGCAGTACTTC.

The chain combines TRBV14 with TRBJ1-2; D possibly corresponds to TRBD1 (6 bases). CDR1 and CDR2 from the germline V gene are SGHDN and FVKESK. The CDR3 totals 15 residues. Trimming removed 0 bases at V and 5 bases at J, with 13 bases between. CDR3: CASSQDHRVSYGYTF. CDR3 sequence (DNA): TGTGCCAGCAGCCAAGATCACAGGGTCTCGTATGGCTACACCTTC.

J is TRBJ2-2 and V is TRBV29-1, with 7 bases aligning to TRBD2. Per the germline V gene, CDR1 is SQVTM and CDR2 is ANQGSEA. The CDR3 consists of 13 residues. The trim removed 3 bases at V and 3 bases at J, leaving 1 base unmatched. CDR3 nucleotide sequence: TGCAGCGTTGAGGGAGGGGACACCGGGGAGCTGTTTTTT. This translates into CSVEGGDTGELFF.

This chain uses TRBV12-3 or TRBV12-4 with TRBJ2-7; D might be TRBD1 (5 bases). The V and J ends lost 3 bases and 9 bases respectively, with 12 bases between them. The CDR3 has 12 residues. CDR3 in amino acids: CASSFSTVTQYF. Written as DNA, the CDR3 is TGTGCCAGCAGTTTCTCGACAGTCACGCAGTACTTC.

This clone was picked up a small number of times. This chain uses TRBV9 with TRBJ1-5, with 7 bases fitting TRBD1. Germline-derived CDR1 and CDR2 are SGDLS and YYNGEE. The ends lost 3 bases at V and 5 bases at J; junction bases unmatched: 5. The CDR3 runs to 14 residues. The DNA of the CDR3 is TGTGCCAGCAGCGCAGGACAGGTCCATCAGCCCCAGCATTTT. It yields the protein CASSAGQVHQPQHF.

The V and J genes are TRBV4-1 and TRBJ2-3; TRBD2 agrees at 9 bases. Germline assignment: CDR1 MGHRA and CDR2 YSYEKL. The CDR3 is made up of 15 amino acids. Trimming cost V 3 bases and J 9 bases; bases outside gene matches: 10. The DNA of the CDR3 is TGCGCCAGCAGCCAGAGACTAGCGGCCTTGATGACGCAGTATTTT. Protein sequence: CASSQRLAALMTQYF.

This clone was counted once. The chain recombines TRBV5-1 with TRBJ2-2; tentative D call: TRBD1 (6 bases). Trimming left V 5 bases short and J 4 bases short, with 12 bases between. The CDR3 totals 14 residues. Germline lookup yields CDR1 SGHRS and CDR2 YFSETQ. CDR3 nucleotides: TGCGCCAGCAGGGGGGCCCTCAGCACCGGGGAGCTGTTTTTT. Translating gives CASRGALSTGELFF.

The chain combines TRBV4-3 with TRBJ1-4, with D tentatively TRBD1 (5 bases). Germline values: CDR1 LGHNA, CDR2 YSLEER. The CDR3 totals 17 residues. V lost 0 bases to trimming and J lost 2 bases, with 13 bases between them. The CDR3 DNA is TGCGCCAGCAGCCAAGATGGGGGGGTTACCACTAATGAAAAACTGTTTTTT. Encoded protein: CASSQDGGVTTNEKLFF.

The gene calls are TRBV3-1 (or the pseudogene TRBV3-2) and TRBJ2-7; D remains ambiguous. This CDR3 spans 16 amino acids. Germline-derived CDR1 and CDR2 are LGHDT and YNNKEL (reference sequence). The V end was cut by 0 bases, the J end by 2 bases, with 14 bases between. CDR3 in amino acids: CASSQDFLSRAYEQYV. CDR3 coding DNA: TGTGCCAGCAGCCAAGATTTTTTGTCCCGGGCCTACGAGCAGTACGTC.

The J gene is TRBJ2-4, the V gene TRBV19, with D maybe TRBD1 (8 bases). CDR1 and CDR2 from the germline V gene are LNHDA and SQIVND (reference sequence). V was trimmed by 5 bases and J by 3 bases, leaving 14 bases between them. The CDR3 contains 15 residues. CDR3 in amino acids: CASSVDREGKNIQYF. CDR3 bases: TGTGCCAGTAGTGTGGACAGGGAGGGCAAAAACATTCAGTACTTC.

The chain uses TRBV24-1 and TRBJ1-5; 9 nucleotides agree with TRBD1. Losses at the gene ends were 4 bases for V and 4 bases for J; bases not matched to a gene: 13. The germline V gene encodes CDR1 KGHDR and CDR2 SFDVKD. This CDR3 spans 18 amino acids. The CDR3: CATSDPGQGGSANQPQHF. As DNA, the CDR3 is TGTGCCACCAGTGACCCGGGACAGGGCGGTAGTGCTAATCAGCCCCAGCATTTT.

V and J are TRBV7-3 and TRBJ1-2; tentatively, D is TRBD1 (6 bases). The V end was cut by 3 bases, the J end by 5 bases, with 10 bases between. The V gene's germline CDR1 is SGHTA and CDR2 FQGTGA. The length of the CDR3 is 13 residues. The CDR3 reads CASSLGTPYGYTF. As DNA, the CDR3 is TGTGCCAGCAGCTTGGGGACACCGTATGGCTACACCTTC.

The chain recombines TRBV10-3 with TRBJ1-2; 10 bases agree with TRBD1. V shed 11 bases, J shed 8 bases, and the junction held 14 bases outside the gene matches. Germline V CDR1 and CDR2: ENHRY, SYGVKD. The CDR3 length is 14 residues. CDR3 residues: CAASTGTGVEGYTF. The DNA for the CDR3 is TGTGCCGCCTCAACCGGGACAGGGGTAGAAGGCTACACCTTC.

This clone showed up just a few times. The V gene is TRBV19, the J gene TRBJ1-2, with TRBD1 matching over 7 bases. The length of the CDR3 is 15 residues. Per the germline V gene, CDR1 is LNHDA and CDR2 is SQIVND (reference sequence). Germline trimming cut 6 bases from V and 5 bases from J; bases unmatched to any gene: 12. The CDR3 sequence is CASRATTGMSYGYTF. CDR3 coding DNA: TGTGCCAGTAGGGCCACGACAGGGATGAGTTATGGCTACACCTTC.

The gene calls are TRBV24-1 and TRBJ2-3; TRBD1 matches at 7 bases. The CDR3 has 16 residues. V shed 5 bases, J shed 4 bases, and the junction held 11 bases outside the gene matches. Germline V CDR1 and CDR2: KGHDR, SFDVKD. In DNA form, the CDR3 reads TGTGCCACCAGTGGCACCGACAGGGCGCTGTCAGATACGCAGTATTTT. Translating it yields CATSGTDRALSDTQYF.

The chain combines TRBV7-9 with TRBJ2-2, with D unclear. Trimming removed 4 bases at V and 3 bases at J, with 6 bases between. Germline values: CDR1 SEHNR, CDR2 FQNEAQ (reference sequence). The CDR3 covers 13 residues. Here the CDR3 DNA reads TGTGCCAGCAGCTCCCGGGACACCGGGGAGCTGTTTTTT. It specifies CASSSRDTGELFF.

A remark on this clone: The junction departs from germline at one end; a sequencing error may be responsible. CDR3 region: CAIQKDQTTGEAYNEQFF. The CDR3 coding sequence is TGTGCCATCCAAAAAGACCAGACGACAGGGGAGGCCTACAATGAGCAGTTCTTC. This chain joins TRBV5-1 and TRBJ2-1, with 8 bases matching TRBD1. The germline V gene encodes CDR1 SGHRS and CDR2 YFSETQ. The CDR3 covers 18 residues.

V and J are TRBV11-2 and TRBJ2-4; 9 bases align to TRBD2. The CDR3 has 18 amino acids. V shed 1 base and J 2 bases; nucleotides not matched to a gene: 9. Per the germline V gene, CDR1 is SGHAT and CDR2 is FQNNGV. The CDR3: CASSLGWWRGGSKNIQYF. For the CDR3, the DNA is TGTGCCAGCAGCTTAGGGTGGTGGCGGGGGGGCTCCAAAAACATTCAGTACTTC.

CDR3 region: CASSLDLLAVTDTQYF. The CDR3 region has the DNA TGTGCCAGCAGCTTAGATCTCCTAGCGGTCACAGATACGCAGTATTTT. The rearrangement uses TRBV11-2 and TRBJ2-3; 7 bases map to TRBD2. V lost 0 bases and J lost 2; bases outside the gene matches: 5. Germline CDR1 is SGHAT and CDR2 is FQNNGV. This CDR3 is 16 amino acids long.

The V gene is TRBV2, the J gene TRBJ1-6; 7 nucleotides agree with TRBD1. V was pared by 7 bases and J by 9 bases, with 9 bases of the junction left unmatched. Germline V gene lookup returns CDR1 SNHLY and CDR2 FYNNEI. The CDR3 loop spans 14 amino acids. The CDR3 DNA follows: TGTGCCAGCAACAGGGGCCCAAGGGGTTCACCCCTCCACTTT. It translates to CASNRGPRGSPLHF.

This clone was observed a handful of times. The V and J genes are TRBV7-3 and TRBJ2-1, with D possibly being TRBD1 (5 bases). The germline gives CDR1 SGHTA, CDR2 FQGTGA. Trimming pared 4 bases from V and 11 bases from J, leaving 15 bases between. This CDR3 has 13 amino acids. CDR3 sequence (DNA): TGTGCCAGCAGCTCACAAGCCGACAGAAAGCAGTTCTTC. Translation: CASSSQADRKQFF.

This clone was seen just once. The V gene is TRBV9, the J gene TRBJ1-1, with no clear D. V was cut by 3 bases and J by 4 bases, with 4 bases left in between. The V gene's germline CDR1 is SGDLS and CDR2 YYNGEE. The CDR3 has 11 residues. The CDR3 DNA reads as TGTGCCAGCAGCGGAGGCACTGAAGCTTTCTTT. It encodes CASSGGTEAFF. The full variable domain, with the rest looked up from reference TRBV9 and TRBJ1-1, is DSGVTQTPKHLITATGQRVTLRCSPRSGDLSVYWYQQSLDQGLQFLIQYYNGEERAKGNILERFSAQQFPDLHSELNLSSLELGDSALYFCASSGGTEAFFGQGTRLTVV.

To note about this clone: Other DNA sequences from this sample encode an identical CDR3 as well. The V gene is TRBV24-1, the J gene TRBJ1-1, with a weak D call TRBD1 (5 bases). Germline V gene sequence: CDR1 KGHDR, CDR2 SFDVKD. This CDR3 comprises 12 residues. V lost 0 bases and J lost 10, with 8 bases in between. The CDR3 loop is CATSDLLGGAFF. CDR3 DNA: TGTGCCACCAGTGATTTGTTGGGGGGAGCTTTCTTT.